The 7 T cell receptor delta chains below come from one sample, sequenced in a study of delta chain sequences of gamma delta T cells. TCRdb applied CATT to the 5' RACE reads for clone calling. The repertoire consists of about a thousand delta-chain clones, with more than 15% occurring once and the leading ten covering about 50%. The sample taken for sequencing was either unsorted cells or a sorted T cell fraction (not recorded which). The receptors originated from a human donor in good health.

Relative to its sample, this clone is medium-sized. This CDR3 is CACDQLLGDSMADKLIF. Here the CDR3 DNA reads TGTGCCTGTGACCAATTACTGGGGGACTCTATGGCCGATAAACTCATCTTT. The rearrangement uses TRDV2 and TRDJ1; 9 nucleotides align to TRDD3. The V segment lost 3 bases and the J segment 3 bases; nucleotides outside the gene matches: 13. The CDR3 runs to 17 residues. Per germline, CDR1 GEAIGNYY and CDR2 EKD.

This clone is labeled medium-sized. The CDR3 spells CALGELKRPSYGLGDTLIF. CDR3 DNA sequence: TGTGCTCTTGGGGAACTAAAGCGGCCTTCCTACGGACTGGGGGATACCCTGATCTTT. The chain links TRDV1 to TRDJ4, with 11 bases lining up with TRDD3. This CDR3 has 19 amino acids. Germline V gene sequence: CDR1 TSWWSYY, CDR2 QGS. The ends lost 0 bases at V and 6 bases at J; junction bases unmatched: 18.

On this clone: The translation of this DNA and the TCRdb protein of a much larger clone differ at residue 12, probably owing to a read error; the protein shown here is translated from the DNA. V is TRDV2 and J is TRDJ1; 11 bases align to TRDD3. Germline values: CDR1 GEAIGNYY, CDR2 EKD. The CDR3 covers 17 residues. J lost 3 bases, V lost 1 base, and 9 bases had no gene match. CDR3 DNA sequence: TGTGCCTGTGACACGGTACTGGGGGATAAGTACGCCGATAAACTCATCTTT. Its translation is CACDTVLGDKYADKLIF.

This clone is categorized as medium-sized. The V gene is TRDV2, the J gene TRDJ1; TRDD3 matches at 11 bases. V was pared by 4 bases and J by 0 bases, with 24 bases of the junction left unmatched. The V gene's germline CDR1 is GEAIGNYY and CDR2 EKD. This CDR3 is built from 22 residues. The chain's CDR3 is CACEGPLRWGIRPTEYTDKLIF. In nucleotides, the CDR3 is TGTGCCTGTGAGGGCCCGTTGAGGTGGGGGATACGCCCGACCGAGTACACCGATAAACTCATCTTT.

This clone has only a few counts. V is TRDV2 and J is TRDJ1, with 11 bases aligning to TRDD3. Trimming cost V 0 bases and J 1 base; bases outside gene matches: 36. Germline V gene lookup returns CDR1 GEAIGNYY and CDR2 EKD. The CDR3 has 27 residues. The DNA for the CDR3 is TGTGCCTGTGACACCGCGGGGTTTCGAAGCCGGCCCTCAAGTGGGGGATACGCAGGGGTTAGCACCGATAAACTCATCTTT. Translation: CACDTAGFRSRPSSGGYAGVSTDKLIF.

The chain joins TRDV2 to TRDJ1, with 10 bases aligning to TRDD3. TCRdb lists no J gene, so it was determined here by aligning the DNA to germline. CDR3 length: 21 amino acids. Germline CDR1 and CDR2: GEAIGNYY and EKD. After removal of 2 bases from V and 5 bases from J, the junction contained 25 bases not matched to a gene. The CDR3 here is CACDSKPHWGIGDMMEDKLIF. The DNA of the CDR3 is TGTGCCTGTGACAGTAAACCTCACTGGGGGATCGGAGATATGATGGAGGATAAACTCATCTTT.

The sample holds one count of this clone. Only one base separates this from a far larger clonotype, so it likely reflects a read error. This chain's CDR3 is CACDAAGGYAGAVSWDTRQMFF. CDR3 bases: TGTGCCTGTGACGCCGCCGGGGGATACGCCGGGGCGGTTTCCTGGGACACCCGACAGATGTTTTTC. V gene TRDV2 combines with J gene TRDJ3; 10 bases fit TRDD3. No J gene was available from TCRdb, and it was assigned here by a germline match of the DNA. The junction had 17 bases not matched to a gene; V was cut back by 3 bases and J by 1 base. The V gene's germline CDR1 is GEAIGNYY and CDR2 EKD. The CDR3 length is 22 residues.